This TCR beta chain comes out of a study of T-cell reconstitution after alpha-beta-depleted transplantation in children. Preparation of the TCRbeta library was carried out with unique molecular identifiers. Each CDR3 protein is one row after TCRdb ran MiXCR on the PCR reads. The top ten clones hold approximately 2.3% of a sample with about 340,000 distinct CDR3 sequences, about a tenth of them seen once. Germline trimming cut 4 bases from V and 6 bases from J; bases unmatched to any gene: 16. Per germline, CDR1 SGHAT and CDR2 FQNNGV. The CDR3 loop spans 18 amino acids. The sequences come from PBMCs from the stem cell graft donor, collected from the stem cell graft. The source is a human donor who donated a stem cell graft to a child with acute lymphoblastic leukemia. The chain has TRBV11-2 and TRBJ2-4; TRBD2 aligns across 9 bases. CDR3 residues: CASSSPLWRAGGGNIQYF. The CDR3, as DNA: TGTGCCAGCAGCTCCCCCCTTTGGCGGGCGGGGGGGGGAAACATTCAGTACTTC. Complete variable domain (other parts from reference TRBV11-2 and TRBJ2-4): EAGVAQSPRYKIIEKRQSVAFWCNPISGHATLYWYQQILGQGPKLLIQFQNNGVVDDSQLPKDRFSAERLKGVDSTLKIQPAKLEDSAVYLCASSSPLWRAGGGNIQYFGAGTRLSVL.